This TCR beta chain was documented in a study of blood T cell repertoires in COVID-19. Individuals drawn from around 25 US areas were roughly 18 to 95 years old. Allocation to cohorts depended on clinical history reported by the participants. TCRdb's copy holds only in-frame clones and misses some; the assay was immunoSEQ multiplex PCR. The sample gives more than 200,000 clones, around nine tenths of which show up once; around 3.6% is in the top ten. Sequencing was done on a sample of PBMCs or T cells enriched from blood (not recorded which). This TCR came from a woman aged 30 to 39 who had been exposed to COVID-19.

The DNA for the CDR3 is TGTGCCACCAGTGATAACTCTGACAGGGCATTGGGGGAGACCCAGTACTTC. As protein: CATSDNSDRALGETQYF. V and J are TRBV24-1 and TRBJ2-5; 7 positions match TRBD1. This CDR3 region has 17 residues. Germline CDR1 and CDR2: KGHDR and SFDVKD. V shed 3 bases, J shed 5 bases, and the junction held 14 bases outside the gene matches.